Listed below are T cell receptor beta chains from one sample, sequenced in a study of cytomegalovirus exposure and HLA in healthy donors. The protocol was immunoSEQ multiplex PCR, while the TCRdb copy is restricted to in-frame clones and leaves out a portion. The table includes approximately 150,000 clones, roughly 74% detected once. Sequenced sample: PBMCs. The receptor source for this set is a man younger than 30 in good health and CMV-seropositive. Each CDR3 is given with its conserved first and last residue. The order of the fields is CDR3 DNA, CDR3 protein, clone size, V gene, D gene, CDR3 length, J gene. D genes are given only for firm matches. The size field is filled for only some rows; it gives once, few, many or a size class.

TGTGCCAGCAGCCCCAGGAAGACTAGTTTCTACAATGAGCAGTTCTTC CASSPRKTSFYNEQFF - TRBV9 - 16 TRBJ2-1
TGCGCCAGCAGTGAGTCGAGTACCTCGGGGACCGGGGAGCTGTTTTTT CASSESSTSGTGELFF - TRBV10-1 - 16 TRBJ2-2
TGTGCCAGCAGTTTCGCCGTTGGACTAGCGGGAGGGTTTCGTGTGCAGTTCTTC CASSFAVGLAGGFRVQFF - TRBV27 TRBD2 18 TRBJ2-1
TGTGCCAGCAGTACAGGCAGTGCAGGTACCGGGGAGCTGTTTTTT CASSTGSAGTGELFF once TRBV6-5 - 15 TRBJ2-2
TGTGCCAGCAGCCCCAGTGGTAAGACCCAGTACTTC CASSPSGKTQYF - TRBV11-1 - 12 TRBJ2-5
TGTGCCAGCAGTTACAGGGGTGAGGAGCAGTACTTC CASSYRGEEQYF - TRBV6-5 - 12 TRBJ2-7
TGTGCCTGGAGCGAACAGGGTTTCGGCGAGCAGTACTTC CAWSEQGFGEQYF - TRBV30 - 13 TRBJ2-7
TGTGCCACCAGCAGCACACAGGGGTTTACCGCAGATACGCAGTATTTT CATSSTQGFTADTQYF - TRBV15 TRBD1 16 TRBJ2-3
TGTGCCAGCAGCCAAGGACTAGCGGGGACCTACGAGCAGTACTTC CASSQGLAGTYEQYF - TRBV11-2 TRBD2 15 TRBJ2-7
TGTGCCAGCAGCGGCGGGACAGGCACAGATACGCAGTATTTT CASSGGTGTDTQYF - TRBV5-4 - 14 TRBJ2-3
TGTGCCAGCAGTCCCCCCAGGGGGAATGAGCAGTTCTTC CASSPPRGNEQFF once TRBV6-5 TRBD1 13 TRBJ2-1
TGCGCCAGCAGCCAGCAGGGGTTAAAGCCCTCCCACGAGCAGTACTTC CASSQQGLKPSHEQYF few TRBV4-1 - 16 TRBJ2-7
TGTGCCAGCGGACAGGCCAATGAAAAACTGTTTTTT CASGQANEKLFF once TRBV28 TRBD1 12 TRBJ1-4
TGTGCCACCAGCAGAGATGGGGGGGGGAATCAGCCCCAGCATTTT CATSRDGGGNQPQHF - TRBV15 - 15 TRBJ1-5
TGTGCCAGCAGTACCTACTCTAGCAGCGGGAGTTACGAGCAGTACTTC CASSTYSSSGSYEQYF few TRBV27 TRBD2 16 TRBJ2-7
TGTGCCAGCAGCTTGAACGGGGAATTGGGGGCCATCTATGGCTACACCTTC CASSLNGELGAIYGYTF - TRBV5-4 - 17 TRBJ1-2
TGTGCCAGCAGCCACTATCCCTGCCCGGACAGGCCCCCGCGGAACACCGGGGAGCTGTTTTTT CASSHYPCPDRPPRNTGELFF - TRBV13 TRBD1 21 TRBJ2-2
TGTGCCAGCAGCTTTCCTCAGGGCGGCGAGCAGTACTTC CASSFPQGGEQYF - TRBV7-9 - 13 TRBJ2-7
TGTGCCAGCAGTTCCCCCCGTGGACAGGGCACTGAAGCTTTCTTT CASSSPRGQGTEAFF once TRBV28 TRBD1 15 TRBJ1-1
TGTGCCAGCAGCTTATCCGGGACAGCGGTGGATGAGCAGTTCTTC CASSLSGTAVDEQFF - TRBV7-3 TRBD1 15 TRBJ2-1
TGTGCCAGCAGCAATTATAAAGAGACCCAGTACTTC CASSNYKETQYF - TRBV7-8 - 12 TRBJ2-5
TGCGCCAGCAGCACGGGACTAGCCACGAACACCGGGGAGCTGTTTTTT CASSTGLATNTGELFF - TRBV5-1 TRBD2 16 TRBJ2-2
TGTGCCAGCAGAAGCGGGATACCCTACGAGCAGTACTTC CASRSGIPYEQYF - TRBV2 TRBD2 13 TRBJ2-7
TGTGCCAGCAGCTGGGACAGGGGGTTTAATCAGCCCCAGCATTTT CASSWDRGFNQPQHF - TRBV28 TRBD1 15 TRBJ1-5
TGTGCCAGCAGTTTTAAGGTCGGAGGCAATCAGCCCCAGCATTTT CASSFKVGGNQPQHF - TRBV28 - 15 TRBJ1-5
TGTGCCAGTAGTATGGGACAGGGGCGAAACTATGGCTACACCTTC CASSMGQGRNYGYTF - TRBV19 TRBD1 15 TRBJ1-2
TGTGCCAGTAGTAGGGGTCAGGGAACTCAAAGTGGCTCCTACAATGAGCAGTTCTTC CASSRGQGTQSGSYNEQFF - TRBV19 - 19 TRBJ2-1
TGTGCCACCATCCGTGGGAGAGCGGGCACAGATACGCAGTATTTT CATIRGRAGTDTQYF - TRBV6-1 - 15 TRBJ2-3
TGTGCCTGGAGTCGTGGTTTAGCCGGTGAGCAGTTCTTC CAWSRGLAGEQFF - TRBV30 - 13 TRBJ2-1
TGTGCCAGCAGCGAGGGACAGGGGCTCACTGAAGCTTTCTTT CASSEGQGLTEAFF few TRBV5-5 TRBD1 14 TRBJ1-1
TGTGCCTGGAGTGGGGGAGCCGGGACAGCGATTAATGAAAAACTGTTTTTT CAWSGGAGTAINEKLFF - TRBV30 TRBD1 17 TRBJ1-4